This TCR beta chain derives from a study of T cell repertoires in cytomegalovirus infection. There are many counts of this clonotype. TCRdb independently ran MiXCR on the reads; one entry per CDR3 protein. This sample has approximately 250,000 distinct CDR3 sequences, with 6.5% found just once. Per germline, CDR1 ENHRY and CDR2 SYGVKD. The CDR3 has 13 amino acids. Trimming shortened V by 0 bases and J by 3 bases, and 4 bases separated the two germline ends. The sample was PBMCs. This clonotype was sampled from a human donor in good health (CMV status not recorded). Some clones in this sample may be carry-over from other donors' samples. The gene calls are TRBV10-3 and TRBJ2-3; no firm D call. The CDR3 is CAISESGTDTQYF. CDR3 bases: TGTGCCATCAGTGAGTCGGGGACAGATACGCAGTATTTT.